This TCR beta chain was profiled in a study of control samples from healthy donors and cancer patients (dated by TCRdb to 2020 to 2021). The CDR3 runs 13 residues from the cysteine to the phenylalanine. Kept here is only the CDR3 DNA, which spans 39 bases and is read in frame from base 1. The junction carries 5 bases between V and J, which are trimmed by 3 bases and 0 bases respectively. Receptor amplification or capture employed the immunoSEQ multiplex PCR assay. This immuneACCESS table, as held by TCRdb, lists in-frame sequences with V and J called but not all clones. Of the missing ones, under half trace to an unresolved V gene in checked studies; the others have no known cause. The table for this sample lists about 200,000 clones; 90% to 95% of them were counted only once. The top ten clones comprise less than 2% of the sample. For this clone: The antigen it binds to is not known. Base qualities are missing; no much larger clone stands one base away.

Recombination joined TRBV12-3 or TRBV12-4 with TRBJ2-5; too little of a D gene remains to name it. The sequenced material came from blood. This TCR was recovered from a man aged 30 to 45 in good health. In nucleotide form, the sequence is TGTGCCAGCAGTTTCGACTACCAAGAGACCCAGTACTTC. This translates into CASSFDYQETQYF.